This TCR beta chain was recorded in a study of shared clonotypes between healthy human individuals. About the research overall: Three CD4 naive, three CD4 memory, two CD8 naive and one CD8 memory plate were used per donor.

Study-level results: Investigators collected only blood, and repertoires in tissues likely differ.

Each cell subset's genomic DNA was divided evenly among several immunoSEQ plates. Clones were read by immunoSEQ multiplex PCR, and TCRdb kept only the in-frame ones, dropping some. The sample records roughly 2,500,000 clones, under 95% being singletons. Germline V CDR1 and CDR2: MNHNS, SASEGT. Between the trimmed V and J ends, which lost 0 bases and 5 bases, there was a span of 13 bases. The CDR3 totals 15 residues. Points on this clone: No antigen is known for it.

The V call is TRBV6-1, the J call TRBJ1-1, with D possibly matching TRBD1 (6 bases). This TCR was sampled from a man aged 18 to 35 in good health. Some clones in this sample may be carry-over from other donors' samples. Specimen: naive CD4+ T cells from PBMCs. The subset denotes: CD45RA+ positively selected. CDR3 protein: CASSEAGGRGTEAFF. For the CDR3, the DNA is TGTGCCAGCAGTGAAGCCGGGGGCCGGGGGACTGAAGCTTTCTTT.